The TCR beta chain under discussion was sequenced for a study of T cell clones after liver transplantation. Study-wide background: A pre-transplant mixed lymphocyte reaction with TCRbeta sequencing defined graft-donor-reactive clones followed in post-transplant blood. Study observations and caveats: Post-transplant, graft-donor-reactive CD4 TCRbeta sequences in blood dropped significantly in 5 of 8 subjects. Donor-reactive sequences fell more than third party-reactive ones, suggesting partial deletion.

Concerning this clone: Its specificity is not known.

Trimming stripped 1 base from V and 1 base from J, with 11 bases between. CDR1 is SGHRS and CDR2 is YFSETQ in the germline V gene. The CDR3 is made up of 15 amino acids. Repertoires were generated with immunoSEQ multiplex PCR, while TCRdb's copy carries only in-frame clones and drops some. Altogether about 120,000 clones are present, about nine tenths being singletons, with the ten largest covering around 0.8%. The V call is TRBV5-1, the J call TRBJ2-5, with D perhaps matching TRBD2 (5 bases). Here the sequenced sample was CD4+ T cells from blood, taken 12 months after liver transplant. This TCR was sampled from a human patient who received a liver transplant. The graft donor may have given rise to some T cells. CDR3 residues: CASSLSGRTQETQYF. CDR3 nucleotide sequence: TGCGCCAGCAGCTTGAGCGGAAGGACCCAAGAGACCCAGTACTTC. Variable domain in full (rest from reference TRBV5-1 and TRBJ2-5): KAGVTQTPRYLIKTRGQQVTLSCSPISGHRSVSWYQQTPGQGLQFLFEYFSETQRNKGNFPGRFSGRQFSNSRSEMNVSTLELGDSALYLCASSLSGRTQETQYFGPGTRLLVL.